The rows below give T cell receptor beta chains drawn from one sample of a study of cytomegalovirus exposure and HLA in healthy donors. Only in-frame clones appear in the TCRdb table, and some are missing; sequencing was by immunoSEQ multiplex PCR. The data show about 130,000 clones, about 74% seen once. The material sequenced was PBMCs. The receptor source for this set is a man aged 18 to 29 in good health and CMV-seropositive. The CDR3 runs from the conserved cysteine through the conserved F or W. The D gene is left open where the match is weak. Some rows have no size entry. The others give once, few or many, or a class for an expanded clone.

>TRBD1|TRBJ1-2|.|TRBV9
TGTGCCAGCAGCGGACAGGGTTCTAACTATGGCTACACCTTC
CASSGQGSNYGYTF
>TRBD1|TRBJ1-3|.|TRBV27
TGTGCCAGCAGTCCGGACAGGGCTCCTGGAAACACCATATATTTT
CASSPDRAPGNTIYF
>.|TRBJ1-5|.|TRBV7-9
TGTTCCAGCAGCTTAACCCAGCAGCCCCAGCATTTT
CSSSLTQQPQHF
>.|TRBJ2-7|.|TRBV29-1
TGCAGCGTCGCTTCGGACAGATACGAGCAGTACTTC
CSVASDRYEQYF
>TRBD2|TRBJ2-1|.|TRBV28
TGTGCCAGCTACCCCGCTAGCGGGGGGAACAATGAGCAGTTCTTC
CASYPASGGNNEQFF
>.|TRBJ1-1|few|TRBV27
TGTGCCAGCACCCGATCAGGTTTTGGTGAGAACACTGAAGCTTTCTTT
CASTRSGFGENTEAFF
>.|TRBJ1-1|.|TRBV7-2
TGTGCCAGCAGCCCTCTCACAGGGATGAACACTGAAGCTTTCTTT
CASSPLTGMNTEAFF
>.|TRBJ1-1|.|TRBV14
TGTGCCAGCAGCTATACCCCGGCAGGGCGAACTGAAGCTTTCTTT
CASSYTPAGRTEAFF
>TRBD1|TRBJ1-2|.|TRBV4-3
TGCGCCAGCAGCCAAGACACAGGGGGCGGCTATGGCTACACCTTC
CASSQDTGGGYGYTF
>TRBD2|TRBJ2-7|few|TRBV5-1
TGCGCCAGCAGCTTTGGTAGCGGGGGTACGCGCGAGCAGTACTTC
CASSFGSGGTREQYF
>.|TRBJ2-5|few|TRBV4-1
TGCGCCAGCAGCCAGTTGGGACTGGGCACCCAGTACTTC
CASSQLGLGTQYF
>.|TRBJ2-1|.|TRBV5-5
TGTGCCAGCAGCTTGGCTGGTTCCAGCTCCTACAATGAGCAGTTCTTC
CASSLAGSSSYNEQFF
>.|TRBJ2-7|.|TRBV5-1
TGCGTCAGCAGCCCAATGGCAGGGTCGGACGAGCAGTACTTC
CVSSPMAGSDEQYF
>.|TRBJ1-1|.|TRBV13
TGTGCCAGCAGCCCCGGATCGGCAGGGAACACTGAAGCTTTCTTT
CASSPGSAGNTEAFF
>TRBD2|TRBJ2-1|.|TRBV27
TGTGCCAGCACCTCCTACCCAGCGGGAGGTTTTTTCGATGAGCAGTTCTTC
CASTSYPAGGFFDEQFF
>.|TRBJ2-1|.|TRBV2
TGTGCCAGCAGCTACGTCGTCAAGGGGGGGACAGGAGGAGTCTATGAGCAGTTCTTC
CASSYVVKGGTGGVYEQFF
>.|TRBJ1-1|.|TRBV7-9
TGTGCCACCCGCCGGGGGAACACTGAAGCTTTCTTT
CATRRGNTEAFF
>.|TRBJ2-3|.|TRBV10-3
TGTGCCATCAGTGAGCGAAGACTGGTAGATACGCAGTATTTT
CAISERRLVDTQYF
>TRBD2|TRBJ2-1|.|TRBV10-1
TGCGCCAGCAGTGAGTTCGGGACTAGGGAGAATGAGCAGTTCTTC
CASSEFGTRENEQFF
>TRBD2|TRBJ2-7|.|TRBV7-9
TGTGCCAGCAGCGTAGCGGGAGGGCCCTACGAGCAGTACTTC
CASSVAGGPYEQYF
>.|TRBJ1-5|.|TRBV19
TGTGCCAGTAGTGCCCGGAGGGGTGGAGGGAAACCGGAACAGCCCCAGCATTTT
CASSARRGGGKPEQPQHF
>TRBD1|TRBJ2-1|.|TRBV10-3
TGTGCCATCAGTGATTTGGGACAGGGAAATGAGCAGTTCTTC
CAISDLGQGNEQFF
>TRBD2|TRBJ2-3|.|TRBV7-2
TGTGCCAGCAGCCCCAATACTAGCGGGGGGGCCAGAGATACGCAGTATTTT
CASSPNTSGGARDTQYF
>TRBD2|TRBJ2-2|.|TRBV11-3
TGTGCCAGCAGCTCACGAACTAGCGGGAGGGTCGGGGAGCTGTTTTTT
CASSSRTSGRVGELFF
>.|TRBJ2-1|.|TRBV9
TGTGCCAGCAGCGTAGACGCGGGACAGCAAGGCGATGAGCAGTTCTTC
CASSVDAGQQGDEQFF
>.|TRBJ1-3|.|TRBV18
TGTGCCAGCTCGCCAAAGACAGGCCCTGGAAACACCATATATTTT
CASSPKTGPGNTIYF
>.|TRBJ1-1|.|TRBV19
TGTGCCAGTAGTAGGCAGTCCACTGAAGCTTTCTTT
CASSRQSTEAFF
>.|TRBJ1-2|.|TRBV6-5
TGTGCCGCAGGCCAGGGTGGCTACACCTTC
CAAGQGGYTF
>.|TRBJ2-7|.|TRBV27
TGTGCCAGCAGTTTTAACCGGGACAATCCCTACGAGCAGTACTTC
CASSFNRDNPYEQYF
>TRBD2|TRBJ2-7|.|TRBV19
TGTGCCAGTAGCCTTCTAGGAGCGGGAGCCAGCGAGCAGTACTTC
CASSLLGAGASEQYF
>.|TRBJ2-1|.|TRBV18
TGTGCCAGCTCACCACCTCACGGGAGTCAGGTCAATGAGCAGTTCTTC
CASSPPHGSQVNEQFF
>TRBD2|TRBJ2-4|.|TRBV7-6
TGTGCCAGCAGCTCACCTCTGGCGGGAGGGCCGTCCAAAAACATTCAGTACTTC
CASSSPLAGGPSKNIQYF
>TRBD1|TRBJ2-7|.|TRBV28
TGTGCCAGCAGTGCCTCTACGACAGGGAGTGAGCAGTACTTC
CASSASTTGSEQYF
>.|TRBJ1-1|few|TRBV30
TGTGCCTGGCAGGGGACCACTGAAGCTTTCTTT
CAWQGTTEAFF
>TRBD2|TRBJ2-7|.|TRBV27
TGTGCCAGCAGTTTATTCTATAGCGGGACCTACGAGCAGTACTTC
CASSLFYSGTYEQYF
>TRBD1|TRBJ2-7|.|TRBV7-9
TGTGCCAGCACCCTTATGGGACAGGACGACGAGCAGTACTTC
CASTLMGQDDEQYF
>.|TRBJ1-1|.|TRBV10-3
TGTGCCATCAGTGACAGGGGTGAAGCTTTCTTT
CAISDRGEAFF
>TRBD2|TRBJ2-1|.|TRBV5-1
TGCGCCAGCAGGTTGGCTAGCGGGAGCAATGAGCAGTTCTTC
CASRLASGSNEQFF
>TRBD2|TRBJ2-1|few|TRBV5-4
TGTGCCAGCAGCTTGGCCCGGGGTAGCGGGACCTACAATGAGCAGTTCTTC
CASSLARGSGTYNEQFF
>.|TRBJ1-2|.|TRBV28
TGTGCCAGCAGTACAGCTAACTATGGCTACACCTTC
CASSTANYGYTF
>TRBD2|TRBJ2-1|.|TRBV6-6
TGTGCCAGCAGGCTAGCGGGGGGCACTGACAATGAGCAGTTCTTC
CASRLAGGTDNEQFF